Shown below are 32 T cell receptor beta chains from a single sample sequenced in a study of blood T cell repertoires in COVID-19. Data came from immunoSEQ multiplex PCR; TCRdb stores just in-frame clones and leaves some out. The table includes a few hundred thousand clones, more than 65% detected once. The material sequenced was peripheral blood. Receptors originate from a woman in her late teens or twenties with acute or convalescent COVID-19.

V usage is TRBV11-3 and J usage is TRBJ2-1; possibly TRBD2 for D (5 bases). CDR3 length: 15 amino acids. Trimming cost V 1 base and J 5 bases, with 12 bases left between them. In germline, CDR1 is SGHNT, CDR2 YENEEA. CDR3: CASSLGEGYDNEQFF. In DNA form, the CDR3 reads TGTGCCAGCAGCTTAGGTGAGGGTTACGACAATGAGCAGTTCTTC.

This clone showed up just a few times. This chain uses TRBV30 with TRBJ1-2; D gene unclear. CDR3 length: 12 residues. The V end was cut by 0 bases, the J end by 0 bases, with 2 bases between. Germline V gene sequence: CDR1 GTSNPN, CDR2 SVGIG (reference sequence). CDR3 DNA sequence: TGTGCCTGGAGTGTCTCTAACTATGGCTACACCTTC. Translating it yields CAWSVSNYGYTF.

V is TRBV14 and J is TRBJ2-3; unclear D gene. CDR1 is SGHDN, CDR2 FVKESK, per germline. CDR3 length equals 14 residues. V was pared by 4 bases and J by 0 bases, with 8 bases between. The CDR3 sequence is CASSPLLSTDTQYF. The CDR3 nucleotides are TGTGCCAGCAGCCCCCTTCTTAGCACAGATACGCAGTATTTT.

Here the CDR3 reads CASSRDNSYEQYF. DNA of the CDR3: TGTGCCAGCAGTAGGGACAATTCCTACGAGCAGTACTTC. The J gene is TRBJ2-7, the V gene TRBV25-1, with D perhaps matching TRBD1 (6 bases). Per the germline V gene, CDR1 is MGHDK and CDR2 is SYGVNS. This CDR3 has 13 residues. V was pared by 5 bases and J by 1 base, with 9 bases between.

This sequence joins TRBV6-2 or TRBV6-3 and TRBJ2-7, with a possible D match to TRBD2 (5 bases). The V end was cut by 5 bases, the J end by 3 bases, with 20 bases between. The CDR3 contains 16 residues. Germline assignment: CDR1 MNHEY and CDR2 SVGEGT. The CDR3 region has the DNA TGTGCCAGCAGTCCACCTTGGTGGAGGCCCGACTACGAGCAGTACTTC. Amino acid sequence: CASSPPWWRPDYEQYF.

The chain has TRBV5-8 and TRBJ1-5, with 8 positions matching TRBD1. The CDR3 totals 13 residues. Germline CDR1 SGHTS, CDR2 YDEGEE. V trimming: 5 bases; J trimming: 7 bases; junction bases outside the gene matches: 5. CDR3: CASSSDRGQPQHF. In DNA form, the CDR3 reads TGTGCCAGCAGTTCCGACAGGGGCCAGCCCCAGCATTTT.

This clone was seen more than once but under ten times. The CDR3 DNA reads TGCAGCGTTGAACAGGGCGGAAGCTACACCTTC. This gives the protein CSVEQGGSYTF. This chain links TRBV29-1 with TRBJ1-2, with D possibly TRBD1 on 5 matching bases. CDR3 length: 11 amino acids. V was trimmed by 2 bases and J by 9 bases, leaving 10 bases between them. Germline loops: CDR1 SQVTM, CDR2 ANQGSEA.

The V gene is TRBV3-1 (or the pseudogene TRBV3-2), the J gene TRBJ1-6; tentative D call: TRBD1 (5 bases). The length of the CDR3 is 15 residues. The germline V gene has CDR1 LGHDT and CDR2 YNNKEL (reference sequence). Trimming stripped 3 bases from V and 10 bases from J, with 16 bases between. Here the CDR3 reads CASSQFGSGRSPLHF. CDR3 DNA sequence: TGTGCCAGCAGCCAGTTTGGGTCAGGGCGGTCACCCCTCCACTTT.

This sequence joins TRBV29-1 and TRBJ1-1, with 11 positions matching TRBD1. This CDR3 contains 13 residues. The V segment lost 8 bases and the J segment 4 bases; nucleotides outside the gene matches: 6. Germline V lookup: CDR1 SQVTM, CDR2 ANQGSEA. The CDR3 region is CSTWDRGSTEAFF. The CDR3 DNA reads as TGCAGCACGTGGGACAGGGGGAGCACTGAAGCTTTCTTT.

The J gene is TRBJ2-5, the V gene TRBV28; 9 positions match TRBD1. Germline CDR1 MDHEN, CDR2 SYDVKM. V lost 6 bases, J lost 5 bases, and 10 bases stayed unmatched. This CDR3 contains 15 residues. Written as DNA, the CDR3 is TGTGCCAGCAGCCTGGGGACAGGGTTCGGGGAGACCCAGTACTTC. Translation gives CASSLGTGFGETQYF. Full variable domain (remainder filled in from reference TRBV28 and TRBJ2-5): DVKVTQSSRYLVKRTGEKVFLECVQDMDHENMFWYRQDPGLGLRLIYFSYDVKMKEKGDIPEGYSVSREKKERFSLILESASTNQTSMYLCASSLGTGFGETQYFGPGTRLLVL.

This clone was observed a few times. The genes are TRBV30 and TRBJ1-2; 9 bases match TRBD1. CDR1 is GTSNPN and CDR2 is SVGIG in the germline V gene (reference sequence). The CDR3 extends over 15 amino acids. After removal of 0 bases from V and 6 bases from J, the junction contained 8 bases not matched to a gene. The CDR3 spells CAWSVPGTGPHGYTF. The CDR3 DNA sequence: TGTGCCTGGAGTGTTCCGGGGACAGGGCCCCATGGCTACACCTTC.

The CDR3 DNA reads as TGTGCCATCAGGGAAGGACAGGGTTTAAACACTGAAGCTTTCTTT. Translated, it gives CAIREGQGLNTEAFF. The V gene is TRBV10-3, the J gene TRBJ1-1, with TRBD1 matching over 8 bases. The CDR3 length is 15 residues. The V and J ends lost 6 bases and 2 bases, in that order; junction bases with no gene match: 8. CDR1 and CDR2 (germline): ENHRY, SYGVKD.

V is TRBV10-3 and J is TRBJ1-5; no clear D. The CDR3 is made up of 13 amino acids. V was clipped by 3 bases and J by 5 bases, with 8 bases between them. Germline assignment: CDR1 ENHRY and CDR2 SYGVKD. The CDR3 bases are TGTGCCATCAGTGATGACTACTATCAGCCCCAGCATTTT. This codes for CAISDDYYQPQHF.

The V call is TRBV28, the J call TRBJ2-2, with 14 bases aligning to TRBD2. Trimming at V came to 6 bases and at J to 7 bases, leaving 10 bases not matched to a gene. Germline loops: CDR1 MDHEN, CDR2 SYDVKM. The CDR3 runs 17 residues. The CDR3 region has the DNA TGTGCCAGCAGCCGACGCCGACTAGCGGGAGGGAGCGGGGAGCTGTTTTTT. Translating gives CASSRRRLAGGSGELFF.

This clone showed up just once. V gene TRBV18 combines with J gene TRBJ1-1, with a possible D match to TRBD1 (5 bases). The V gene's germline CDR1 is KGHSH and CDR2 LQKENI. V shed 1 base and J shed 4 bases, with 10 bases lying between them. The CDR3 has 14 amino acids. The CDR3 sequence is CASSPRGEGTEAFF. CDR3 DNA: TGTGCCAGCTCACCACGGGGGGAGGGCACTGAAGCTTTCTTT.

This sequence joins TRBV6-5 and TRBJ2-7; weak D call: TRBD2 (5 bases). V lost 2 bases, J lost 5 bases, and 13 bases lay in between. CDR3 length equals 14 residues. CDR1 is MNHEY, CDR2 SVGAGI, per germline. The CDR3 loop is CASSYSGLVHEQYF. The CDR3 DNA follows: TGTGCCAGCAGTTACAGTGGACTCGTCCACGAGCAGTACTTC.

The rearrangement links TRBV12-3 or TRBV12-4 to TRBJ1-1; 8 bases agree with TRBD1. The CDR3 length is 12 residues. The V segment lost 6 bases and the J segment 9 bases; nucleotides outside the gene matches: 6. CDR3 DNA sequence: TGTGCCAGCAGCACGGGACAGGTGAAAGCTTTCTTT. It yields the protein CASSTGQVKAFF.

CDR3 nucleotide sequence: TGCAGCGTTGGGGGACAGGGCTCCTACAATGAGCAGTTCTTC. It specifies CSVGGQGSYNEQFF. This chain links TRBV29-1 with TRBJ2-1, with 9 positions matching TRBD1. J lost 0 bases, V lost 4 bases, and 1 base had no gene match. The germline gives CDR1 SQVTM, CDR2 ANQGSEA. The length of the CDR3 is 14 residues.

This clone was picked up one time. The chain carries TRBV28 and TRBJ2-1, with a tentative D call TRBD2 (6 bases). Trimming took 7 bases from V and 5 from J, leaving 15 bases between them. CDR1 is MDHEN and CDR2 is SYDVKM in the germline V gene. The CDR3 spans 14 residues. This CDR3 is CASNPAVADNEQFF. Here the CDR3 DNA reads TGTGCCAGCAACCCCGCGGTAGCGGACAATGAGCAGTTCTTC.

The J gene is TRBJ2-7, the V gene TRBV7-2; D is perhaps TRBD1 (6 bases). The CDR3 is 13 amino acids. Germline-derived CDR1 and CDR2 are SGHTA and FQGNSA. Trimming removed 4 bases from V and 1 base from J, with 8 bases in between. CDR3 in amino acids: CASSSTGSYEQYF. DNA for the CDR3: TGTGCCAGCAGCTCGACAGGATCCTACGAGCAGTACTTC.

V is TRBV3-1 (or the pseudogene TRBV3-2) and J is TRBJ2-5; 16 bases are shared with TRBD2. J gave up 7 bases and V 7 bases, and 6 bases lay outside the gene matches. Germline values: CDR1 LGHDT, CDR2 YNNKEL (reference sequence). The CDR3 contains 15 residues. DNA of the CDR3: TGTGCCAGCACTCCCGGGACTAGCGGGAGGGTGACCCAGTACTTC. This gives the protein CASTPGTSGRVTQYF.

This clone was picked up one time. This chain connects TRBV30 to TRBJ2-2; 9 bases agree with TRBD1. The CDR3 spans 16 residues. Per germline, CDR1 GTSNPN and CDR2 SVGIG (reference sequence). J gave up 4 bases and V 4 bases, and 10 bases lay outside the gene matches. The CDR3 region has the DNA TGTGCCTGGATCTACCGGGACAGGGTATCCACCGGGGAGCTGTTTTTT. Translated: CAWIYRDRVSTGELFF.

This sequence joins TRBV5-5 and TRBJ2-7; possible D gene TRBD2, 5 bases. The germline gives CDR1 SGHKS, CDR2 YYEKEE (reference sequence). V was shortened by 4 bases and J by 1 base, with 12 bases between the two germline ends. The CDR3 covers 14 residues. The DNA of the CDR3 is TGTGCCAGCAGCGATGGAGGCGTTTCCTACGAGCAGTACTTC. The encoded protein is CASSDGGVSYEQYF.

The DNA of the CDR3 is TGTGCCAGCAGTTTATACGCAGGGGGTAATTCCGAGACCCAGTACTTC. Translated, it gives CASSLYAGGNSETQYF. This rearrangement joins TRBV27 to TRBJ2-5, with 7 bases lining up with TRBD1. In germline, CDR1 is MNHEY, CDR2 SMNVEV (reference sequence). The CDR3 covers 16 residues. The V segment lost 1 base and the J segment 5 bases; nucleotides outside the gene matches: 10.

The rearrangement joins TRBV28 to TRBJ2-7, with 13 bases identical to TRBD2. Germline CDR1 and CDR2: MDHEN and SYDVKM. The CDR3 totals 20 residues. V shed 9 bases, J shed 0 bases, and the junction held 20 bases outside the gene matches. The DNA of the CDR3 is TGTGCCAGTACCTGGGCAGGGGGAAGGACTAGCGGGGGTACCTCCTACGAGCAGTACTTC. It specifies CASTWAGGRTSGGTSYEQYF.

CDR3 nucleotide sequence: TGTGCCAGCAGCTTTGACTCCCGTTCAGATACGCAGTATTTT. Protein product: CASSFDSRSDTQYF. The chain combines TRBV5-4 with TRBJ2-3; the D is unclear. Per the germline V gene, CDR1 is SGHNT and CDR2 is YYREEE (reference sequence). The V and J ends lost 2 bases and 4 bases respectively, with 11 bases between them. The CDR3 is 14 residues long.

The V gene is TRBV19, the J gene TRBJ2-7; TRBD2 agrees at 13 bases. Germline V CDR1 and CDR2: LNHDA, SQIVND (reference sequence). The CDR3 contains 18 residues. Germline trimming cut 3 bases from V and 2 bases from J; bases unmatched to any gene: 10. In DNA, the CDR3 is TGTGCCAGTAGTATCGGGGGACTAGCGGGGTCCTACCCCTACGAGCAGTACTTC. This encodes CASSIGGLAGSYPYEQYF.

This chain connects TRBV9 to TRBJ2-6; TRBD2 might be the D (6 bases). The V and J ends lost 0 bases and 0 bases respectively, with 10 bases between them. The CDR3 covers 17 residues. The germline V gene has CDR1 SGDLS and CDR2 YYNGEE. CDR3 sequence: CASSVGGGDSGANVLTF. The CDR3, as DNA: TGTGCCAGCAGCGTAGGGGGAGGCGACTCTGGGGCCAACGTCCTGACTTTC.

The chain couples TRBV7-8 to TRBJ2-2; TRBD2 matches at 8 bases. The CDR3 has 16 amino acids. The V gene end was trimmed by 3 bases and the J gene end by 4 bases; junction bases not matched to a gene: 7. CDR1 and CDR2 from the germline V gene are SGHVS and FQNEAQ. The CDR3 DNA is TGTGCCAGCAGCTTCGGGCTAGCGGGTGCCACCGGGGAGCTGTTTTTT. Residues: CASSFGLAGATGELFF.

The V gene is TRBV30, the J gene TRBJ1-1, with TRBD1 matching over 9 bases. CDR1 and CDR2 (germline): GTSNPN, SVGIG (reference sequence). V was pared by 4 bases and J by 3 bases, with 12 bases of the junction left unmatched. The CDR3 runs 16 residues. Here the CDR3 reads CAWKSPGTGRHTEAFF. The CDR3 DNA sequence: TGTGCCTGGAAGTCCCCCGGGACAGGGAGGCACACTGAAGCTTTCTTT.

The chain couples TRBV6-5 to TRBJ2-2; D is possibly TRBD2 (5 bases). The germline V gene encodes CDR1 MNHEY and CDR2 SVGAGI. CDR3 length equals 16 residues. Trimming pared 4 bases from V and 3 bases from J, leaving 15 bases between. CDR3 loop: CASSSPGFRHTGELFF. The CDR3 nucleotides are TGTGCCAGCAGTTCCCCGGGATTTAGACACACCGGGGAGCTGTTTTTT.

This chain joins TRBV7-2 and TRBJ2-7, with 10 bases that match TRBD2. Germline assignment: CDR1 SGHTA and CDR2 FQGNSA. V trimming: 2 bases; J trimming: 2 bases; junction bases outside the gene matches: 9. CDR3 length equals 17 residues. Written as DNA, the CDR3 is TGTGCCAGCAGCTTACGGCTTGGACTAGCGGTCACCTACGAGCAGTACTTC. Protein sequence: CASSLRLGLAVTYEQYF.